The sequence of this T cell receptor beta chain was determined in a study of T cells in Graves' hyperthyroidism and ophthalmopathy. The study, taken as a whole, reports: Most thyroid clonotypes expanded above 0.001 were also detected in blood.

The length of the CDR3 is 16 residues. The V gene's germline CDR1 is SEHNR and CDR2 FQNEAQ (reference sequence). Trimming at V came to 0 bases and at J to 1 base, leaving 3 bases not matched to a gene. Amplification of TCR beta CDR3 regions was performed using RNA transcripts as template. In the first-round RT-PCR of the TCR CDR3, the HTBI primer set was used. TCRdb called the multiplex PCR reads again in MiXCR, with one record for every CDR3 protein. The table records 600,000 to 850,000 distinct CDR3 sequences, around 20% of them present only once. As to this clonotype: Its target is not known.

The chain uses TRBV7-9 and TRBJ2-7, with 10 bases lining up with TRBD2. This TCR derives from a woman aged 45-65 years with Graves' hyperthyroidism that later progressed to Graves' ophthalmopathy. The sequenced sample consisted of blood. The CDR3 nucleotides read TGTGCCAGCAGCTTAGCGCCACTAGCGGGGTCCTACGAGCAGTACTTC. Translation gives CASSLAPLAGSYEQYF.